A single sample gave rise to the 24 T cell receptor beta chains below, sequenced in a study of PD-1 blockade in mismatch repair-deficient tumors. The table came from immunoSEQ multiplex PCR; TCRdb's copy has only in-frame clones and leaves some out. This sample has 45,000 to 60,000 clones; around 80% occur once, and the top ten carry around 3.4%. The material was peripheral blood, obtained 4 weeks after starting pembrolizumab. These receptors came from an adult with mismatch repair-deficient cancer.

The genes are TRBV6-5 and TRBJ2-7, with 13 positions matching TRBD2. J lost 5 bases, V lost 5 bases, and 6 bases had no gene match. The CDR3 loop spans 15 amino acids. CDR1 and CDR2 from the germline V gene are MNHEY and SVGAGI. This CDR3 is CASSGTSGRADEQYF. In DNA form, the CDR3 reads TGTGCCAGCAGTGGCACTAGCGGGAGGGCGGACGAGCAGTACTTC.

This chain connects TRBV30 to TRBJ2-1; 7 nucleotides align to TRBD1. Germline V lookup: CDR1 GTSNPN, CDR2 SVGIG (reference sequence). The CDR3 is 13 amino acids. The J segment lost 3 bases and the V segment lost 5 bases, leaving 4 bases of the junction unmatched. The chain's CDR3 is CAWGGQYYNEQFF. CDR3 nucleotide sequence: TGTGCCTGGGGGGGACAGTACTACAATGAGCAGTTCTTC. The full variable domain, rest sourced from reference TRBV30 and TRBJ2-1, is SQTIHQWPATLVQPVGSPLSLECTVEGTSNPNLYWYRQAAGRGLQLLFYSVGIGQISSEVPQNLSASRPQDRQFILSSKKLLLSDSGFYLCAWGGQYYNEQFFGPGTRLTVL.

J is TRBJ2-1 and V is TRBV5-1; TRBD1 is a possible D gene (5 bases). The CDR3 covers 15 residues. Germline CDR1 is SGHRS and CDR2 is YFSETQ. V dropped 3 bases and J dropped 8 bases, with 18 bases sitting between them. The chain's CDR3 is CASSYRQPNKDEQFF. Written as DNA, the CDR3 is TGCGCCAGCAGCTACAGACAGCCTAATAAGGATGAGCAGTTCTTC.

This clone came up a few times. This sequence joins TRBV2 and TRBJ2-2; D is possibly TRBD1 (5 bases). The CDR3 extends over 14 amino acids. Trimming left V 3 bases short and J 5 bases short, with 10 bases between. Germline CDR1 and CDR2: SNHLY and FYNNEI. The CDR3 spells CASSEQGRTGELFF. The CDR3 DNA reads as TGTGCCAGCAGTGAGCAGGGTCGAACCGGGGAGCTGTTTTTT.

Turning to this clone: In the same sample, other DNA sequences code for this CDR3. This rearrangement joins TRBV11-1 to TRBJ1-2; possibly TRBD1 for D (6 bases). Germline V gene lookup returns CDR1 SGHAT and CDR2 FQDESV (reference sequence). Trimming shortened V by 5 bases and J by 2 bases, and 12 bases separated the two germline ends. The CDR3 is 14 residues long. The CDR3 loop reads CASSPDRTNYGYTF. As DNA, the CDR3 is TGTGCCAGCAGCCCAGACAGGACCAACTATGGCTACACCTTC.

The chain employs TRBV11-1 and TRBJ2-5, with D possibly matching TRBD2 (5 bases). CDR1 and CDR2 (germline): SGHAT, FQDESV (reference sequence). Deletions cut 6 bases from V and 7 bases from J, with 21 bases between. This CDR3 contains 15 residues. The CDR3 reads CASRFAPAASGTQYF. CDR3 bases: TGTGCCAGCAGGTTCGCCCCAGCGGCCAGCGGGACCCAGTACTTC. The full variable domain, rest sourced from reference TRBV11-1 and TRBJ2-5, is EAEVAQSPRYKITEKSQAVAFWCDPISGHATLYWYRQILGQGPELLVQFQDESVVDDSQLPKDRFSAERLKGVDSTLKIQPAELGDSAMYLCASRFAPAASGTQYFGPGTRLLVL.

The chain couples TRBV2 to TRBJ1-1; 9 nucleotides align to TRBD1. V shed 6 bases, J shed 6 bases, and the junction held 8 bases outside the gene matches. This CDR3 is built from 14 residues. CDR1 SNHLY and CDR2 FYNNEI come from the germline V gene. The DNA of the CDR3 is TGTGCCAGCAGCGGACAGGGGTGGGAGTCTGAAGCTTTCTTT. This encodes CASSGQGWESEAFF.

The chain has TRBV27 and TRBJ2-1; possibly TRBD2 for D (5 bases). The germline V gene has CDR1 MNHEY and CDR2 SMNVEV (reference sequence). The CDR3 loop spans 16 amino acids. V was cut by 3 bases and J by 2 bases, with 14 bases left in between. The CDR3 loop is CASSFFRRATYNEQFF. The DNA for the CDR3 is TGTGCCAGCAGTTTTTTCCGGCGGGCGACCTACAATGAGCAGTTCTTC.

This chain links TRBV18 with TRBJ2-1, with 11 nucleotides matching TRBD2. The CDR3 has 17 amino acids. CDR1 is KGHSH and CDR2 is LQKENI in the germline V gene. V shed 0 bases, J shed 8 bases, and the junction held 9 bases outside the gene matches. CDR3 amino acids: CASSPPSGRARYHEQFF. CDR3 DNA sequence: TGTGCCAGCTCACCACCTAGCGGGAGGGCCAGGTACCATGAGCAGTTCTTC. Full variable domain (rest looked up from reference TRBV18 and TRBJ2-1): NAGVMQNPRHLVRRRGQEARLRCSPMKGHSHVYWYRQLPEEGLKFMVYLQKENIIDESGMPKERFSAEFPKEGPSILRIQQVVRGDSAAYFCASSPPSGRARYHEQFFGPGTRLTVL.

This clone appeared once. The chain uses TRBV19 and TRBJ1-1; D remains unclear. Germline loops: CDR1 LNHDA, CDR2 SQIVND (reference sequence). The V end was cut by 3 bases, the J end by 4 bases, with 12 bases between. This CDR3 contains 14 residues. This chain's CDR3 is CASSMDSSGTEAFF. The CDR3, as DNA: TGTGCCAGTAGTATGGATTCTTCCGGCACTGAAGCTTTCTTT.

The chain joins TRBV6-1 to TRBJ1-5; D is ambiguous. Trimming took off 3 bases at V and 7 bases at J, with 10 bases between the two ends. The CDR3 has 13 residues. From germline, CDR1 is MNHNS and CDR2 SASEGT. Here the CDR3 reads CASSDGPWQPQHF. The DNA of the CDR3 is TGTGCCAGCAGTGACGGCCCCTGGCAGCCCCAGCATTTT.

The V call is TRBV5-6, the J call TRBJ2-1; D gene unclear. Germline-derived CDR1 and CDR2 are SGHDT and YYEEEE. This CDR3 has 15 residues. The V end lost 0 bases, the J end lost 2 bases, and 9 bases lay between the germline ends. The CDR3 DNA reads TGTGCCAGCAGCTTGGGGAACAGCCCCTACAATGAGCAGTTCTTC. Protein: CASSLGNSPYNEQFF.

The chain carries TRBV29-1 and TRBJ1-1; possible D gene TRBD1, 6 bases. The germline CDR1 and CDR2 sequences are SQVTM and ANQGSEA. Trimming pared 6 bases from V and 11 bases from J, leaving 22 bases between. The CDR3 covers 13 residues. CDR3 protein: CSVGAVSVGEAFF. CDR3 sequence (DNA): TGCAGCGTGGGGGCTGTGTCCGTGGGGGAGGCTTTCTTT.

V and J are TRBV5-4 and TRBJ2-3; 10 bases fit TRBD1. The germline V gene encodes CDR1 SGHNT and CDR2 YYREEE (reference sequence). The CDR3 runs 13 residues. With V trimmed by 4 bases and J by 4 bases, 0 bases remained unmatched. The DNA of the CDR3 is TGTGCCAGCAGCGGACAGGGGGCAGATACGCAGTATTTT. Translating it yields CASSGQGADTQYF.

The V and J genes are TRBV27 and TRBJ2-1; 8 bases map to TRBD2. Germline lookup yields CDR1 MNHEY and CDR2 SMNVEV (reference sequence). The CDR3 consists of 15 residues. V lost 2 bases, J lost 6 bases, and 6 bases stayed unmatched. The CDR3 spells CASSLTQRESNEQFF. CDR3 sequence (DNA): TGTGCCAGCAGTTTAACCCAGCGGGAGTCCAATGAGCAGTTCTTC.

The chain links TRBV9 to TRBJ2-3; D may correspond to TRBD1 or TRBD2 (7 bases each). CDR1 and CDR2 (germline): SGDLS, YYNGEE. V was trimmed by 4 bases and J by 4 bases, leaving 19 bases between them. CDR3 size: 16 residues. The DNA of the CDR3 is TGTGCCAGCAGCACCCCGGGAGGAGGGGGCCCAGATACGCAGTATTTT. Amino acids: CASSTPGGGGPDTQYF.

The gene calls are TRBV27 and TRBJ1-2, with 9 bases identical to TRBD1. Germline V lookup: CDR1 MNHEY, CDR2 SMNVEV (reference sequence). The junction had 11 bases not matched to a gene; V was cut back by 5 bases and J by 4 bases. The CDR3 covers 16 residues. CDR3 bases: TGTGCCAGCAGTAACTCACCTGGACAGGGGCCCTATGGCTACACCTTC. It is translated as CASSNSPGQGPYGYTF.

The chain's CDR3 is CASSLYAGTGAYEQYF. CDR3 sequence (DNA): TGCGCCAGCAGCTTGTACGCCGGGACAGGGGCGTACGAGCAGTACTTC. The chain employs TRBV5-1 and TRBJ2-7, with 10 bases that match TRBD1. V was clipped by 1 base and J by 4 bases; unmatched bases: 8. The CDR3 consists of 16 residues. Germline CDR1 and CDR2: SGHRS and YFSETQ.

This clone has just one count. This chain connects TRBV6-6 to TRBJ2-3, with D tentatively TRBD2 (5 bases). The CDR3 covers 14 residues. Per germline, CDR1 MNHNY and CDR2 SVGAGI (reference sequence). V was clipped by 5 bases and J by 4 bases, with 13 bases between them. CDR3 nucleotide sequence: TGTGCCAGCAGTCCCCTAAGTAGCGCAGATACGCAGTATTTT. Translated: CASSPLSSADTQYF.

The chain combines TRBV7-3 with TRBJ2-1; TRBD1 aligns across 7 bases. CDR1 is SGHTA, CDR2 FQGTGA, per germline. V gave up 5 bases and J gave up 2 bases; unmatched junction bases: 9. This CDR3 comprises 16 residues. The CDR3 DNA reads as TGTGCCAGCAGCCGAGAAGGGGGACAGACCTACAATGAGCAGTTCTTC. Protein product: CASSREGGQTYNEQFF.

This clone showed up just a few times. The CDR3 protein is CASSRGTSVSSYEQYF. The CDR3 DNA sequence: TGTGCCAGCAGTCGGGGGACTAGCGTGAGCTCCTACGAGCAGTACTTC. The gene calls are TRBV27 and TRBJ2-7; TRBD2 aligns across 10 bases. The CDR3 totals 16 residues. Germline V gene lookup returns CDR1 MNHEY and CDR2 SMNVEV (reference sequence). Trimming removed 5 bases from V and 0 bases from J; junction bases left unmatched: 7.

The chain employs TRBV30 and TRBJ2-3; 7 bases are a match to TRBD2. Germline V gene lookup returns CDR1 GTSNPN and CDR2 SVGIG (reference sequence). The junction had 6 bases not matched to a gene; V was cut back by 3 bases and J by 0 bases. The CDR3 has 15 amino acids. CDR3 sequence (DNA): TGTGCCTGGAGGGATAGCGGGCTAAGCACAGATACGCAGTATTTT. Translating it yields CAWRDSGLSTDTQYF. The full variable domain, with the rest looked up from reference TRBV30 and TRBJ2-3, is SQTIHQWPATLVQPVGSPLSLECTVEGTSNPNLYWYRQAAGRGLQLLFYSVGIGQISSEVPQNLSASRPQDRQFILSSKKLLLSDSGFYLCAWRDSGLSTDTQYFGPGTRLTVL.

The chain combines TRBV2 with TRBJ1-4, with a tentative D call TRBD1 (5 bases). Trimming pared 10 bases from V and 0 bases from J, leaving 18 bases between. The germline CDR1 and CDR2 sequences are SNHLY and FYNNEI. The CDR3 sequence is 16 residues long. Written as DNA, the CDR3 is TGTGCCACCTCGGAACAGGCGACTCCAACTAATGAAAAACTGTTTTTT. It is translated as CATSEQATPTNEKLFF.

The chain combines TRBV9 with TRBJ2-7; 10 bases fit TRBD1. Germline CDR1 SGDLS, CDR2 YYNGEE. The CDR3 has 14 amino acids. Trimming took 0 bases from V and 6 from J; bases not matched to a gene: 3. The CDR3 sequence: CASSVGDRGVEQYF. The CDR3 DNA reads as TGTGCCAGCAGCGTAGGGGACAGGGGCGTCGAGCAGTACTTC.